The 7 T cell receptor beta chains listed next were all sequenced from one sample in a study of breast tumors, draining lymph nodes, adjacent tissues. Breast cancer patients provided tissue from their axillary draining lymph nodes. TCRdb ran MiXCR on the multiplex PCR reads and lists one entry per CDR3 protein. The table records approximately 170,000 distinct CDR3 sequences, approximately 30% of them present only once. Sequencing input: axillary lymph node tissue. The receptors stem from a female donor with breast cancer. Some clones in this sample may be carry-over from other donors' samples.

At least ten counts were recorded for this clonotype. CDR3 amino acids: CASSPLTGADTQYF. The CDR3 nucleotides are TGTGCCAGCTCACCCCTGACAGGGGCCGATACGCAGTATTTT. The chain recombines TRBV18 with TRBJ2-3; 8 nucleotides align to TRBD1. This CDR3 spans 14 amino acids. Germline V gene lookup returns CDR1 KGHSH and CDR2 LQKENI. The ends lost 3 bases at V and 6 bases at J; junction bases unmatched: 5. The whole variable domain, filled in from reference TRBV18 and TRBJ2-3, reads NAGVMQNPRHLVRRRGQEARLRCSPMKGHSHVYWYRQLPEEGLKFMVYLQKENIIDESGMPKERFSAEFPKEGPSILRIQQVVRGDSAAYFCASSPLTGADTQYFGPGTRLTVL.

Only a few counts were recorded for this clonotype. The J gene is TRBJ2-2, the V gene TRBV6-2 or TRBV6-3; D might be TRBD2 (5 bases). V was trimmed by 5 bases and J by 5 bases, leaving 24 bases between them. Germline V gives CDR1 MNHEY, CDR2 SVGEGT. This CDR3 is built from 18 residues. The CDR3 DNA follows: TGTGCCAGCAGTCACCCGATCCCCTCAATTAGCGATACCGGGGAGCTGTTTTTT. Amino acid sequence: CASSHPIPSISDTGELFF.

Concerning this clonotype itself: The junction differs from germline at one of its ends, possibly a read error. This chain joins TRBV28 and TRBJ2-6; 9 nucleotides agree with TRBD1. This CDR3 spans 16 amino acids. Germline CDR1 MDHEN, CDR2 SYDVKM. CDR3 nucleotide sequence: TGTGCCAGCAGACCTACAGGGGGCGGAGTGAATTCGGGGCTGTACTTC. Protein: CASRPTGGGVNSGLYF.

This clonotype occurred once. The CDR3 region is CASSLRTSGLQYF. The DNA of the CDR3 is TGTGCCAGCAGCTTAAGGACTAGCGGGCTACAGTATTTT. The chain uses TRBV7-2 and TRBJ2-3, with TRBD2 matching 11 bases. This CDR3 has 13 residues. Germline CDR1 is SGHTA and CDR2 is FQGNSA. J gave up 12 bases and V 2 bases, and 4 bases lay outside the gene matches.

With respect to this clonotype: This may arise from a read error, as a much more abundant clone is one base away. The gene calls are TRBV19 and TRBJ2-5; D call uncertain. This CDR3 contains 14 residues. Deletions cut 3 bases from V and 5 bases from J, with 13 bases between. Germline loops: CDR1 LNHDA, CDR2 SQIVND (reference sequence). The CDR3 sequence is CASSIGIARETQYF. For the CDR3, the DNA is TGTGCCAGTAGTATCGGTATAGCCCGGGAGACCCAGTACTTC.

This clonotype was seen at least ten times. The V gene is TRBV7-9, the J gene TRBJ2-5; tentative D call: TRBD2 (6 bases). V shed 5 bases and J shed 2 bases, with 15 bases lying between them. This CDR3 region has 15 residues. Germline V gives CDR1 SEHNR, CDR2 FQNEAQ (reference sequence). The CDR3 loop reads CASSRAGTFQETQYF. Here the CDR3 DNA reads TGTGCCAGCAGCCGAGCCGGGACTTTTCAAGAGACCCAGTACTTC.

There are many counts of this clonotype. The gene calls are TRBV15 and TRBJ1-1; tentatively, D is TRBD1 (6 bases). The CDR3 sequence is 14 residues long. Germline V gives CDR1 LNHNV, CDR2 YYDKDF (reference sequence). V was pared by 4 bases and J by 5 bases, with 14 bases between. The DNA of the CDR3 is TGTGCCACCAGCAAGACAGGCTGGGGTACTGAAGCTTTCTTT. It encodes CATSKTGWGTEAFF.